A selection of T cell receptor beta chains follows, all from one sample in a study of blood T cell repertoires in COVID-19. The protocol was immunoSEQ multiplex PCR, while the TCRdb copy is restricted to in-frame clones and leaves out a portion. The sample yields about 33,000 clones, 70% to 90% seen once. What was sequenced was peripheral blood. The receptors were gathered from a human donor in a cohort sampled during active COVID-19. The CDR3 runs from the conserved cysteine through the conserved F or W. Each record gives: D gene, J gene, V gene, clone size, CDR3 protein, CDR3 DNA. A D gene is named only where the DNA matches it firmly. Clone size is stated in some rows and not others, as once, few, many or a class when expanded.

>.|TRBJ2-1|TRBV27|.
CASSLRAPHNEQFF
TGTGCCAGCAGTTTAAGAGCCCCCCACAATGAGCAGTTCTTC
>TRBD1|TRBJ2-2|TRBV6-5|once
CAVRDREAGELFF
TGTGCCGTCAGGGACAGGGAGGCCGGGGAGCTGTTTTTT
>.|TRBJ2-6|TRBV28|.
CASSSSGSGANVLTF
TGTGCCAGCAGTTCATCAGGGTCTGGGGCCAACGTCCTGACTTTC
>TRBD1|TRBJ2-1|TRBV5-5|.
CASSRDRGYNEQFF
TGTGCCAGCAGCCGGGACAGGGGGTACAATGAGCAGTTCTTC
>TRBD2|TRBJ2-5|TRBV9|.
CASSVGLAGGPETQYF
TGTGCCAGCAGCGTCGGACTAGCGGGGGGGCCAGAGACCCAGTACTTC
>TRBD1|TRBJ2-1|TRBV30|once
CAWIRTGANYNEQFF
TGTGCCTGGATCCGGACAGGGGCAAACTACAATGAGCAGTTCTTC
>TRBD1|TRBJ1-4|TRBV7-2|.
CASSPDRGGKLFF
TGTGCCAGCAGCCCGGACAGGGGGGGAAAACTGTTTTTT
>TRBD1|TRBJ2-7|TRBV2|.
CASPKGQNSYEQYF
TGTGCCAGCCCGAAGGGACAGAATAGCTACGAGCAGTACTTC
>.|TRBJ2-7|TRBV5-1|few
CASSFGGAYEQYF
TGCGCCAGCAGCTTCGGCGGGGCCTACGAGCAGTACTTC
>.|TRBJ2-5|TRBV5-1|.
CASSSWEDKEETQYF
TGCGCCAGCAGCTCATGGGAGGACAAAGAAGAGACCCAGTACTTC
>TRBD1|TRBJ1-4|TRBV28|.
CASSLPGQGGGEKLFF
TGTGCCAGCAGCTTGCCCGGACAGGGTGGGGGCGAAAAACTGTTTTTT
>.|TRBJ2-7|TRBV7-9|.
CASSSGQLIYEQYF
TGTGCCAGTAGTAGTGGACAACTGATCTACGAGCAGTACTTC
>TRBD2|TRBJ2-7|TRBV4-1|once
CASSSLAGYEQYF
TGCGCCAGCAGCTCCCTAGCGGGGTACGAGCAGTACTTC
>.|TRBJ2-5|TRBV18|.
CASSLRARETQYF
TGTGCCAGCTCGCTCAGGGCGAGGGAGACCCAGTACTTC
>.|TRBJ1-5|TRBV28|.
CASSPRGQGPTPQHF
TGTGCCAGCTCTCCAAGGGGCCAGGGGCCCACTCCCCAGCATTTT
>.|TRBJ2-1|TRBV7-2|.
CASSSQGPGGNEQFF
TGTGCCAGCAGTTCCCAGGGGCCGGGAGGCAATGAGCAGTTCTTC
>.|TRBJ2-5|TRBV5-1|.
CASSLAGGPPETQYF
TGCGCCAGCAGCTTGGCCGGGGGTCCACCGGAGACCCAGTACTTC
>.|TRBJ1-2|TRBV6-5|.
CASSYGRGHYGYTF
TGTGCCAGCAGTTATGGCCGCGGCCACTATGGCTACACCTTC
>.|TRBJ1-6|TRBV2|once
CASTRIYRDSPLHF
TGTGCCAGCACCCGAATTTACCGGGATTCACCCCTCCACTTT
>.|TRBJ2-3|TRBV2|.
CARPGLNTDTQYF
TGTGCCAGACCGGGACTGAACACAGATACGCAGTATTTT
>.|TRBJ2-7|TRBV18|.
CASSYGTNYEQYF
TGTGCCAGCTCCTACGGGACAAACTACGAGCAGTACTTC
>TRBD1|TRBJ2-7|TRBV5-4|.
CASSLVGQGDEQYF
TGTGCCAGCAGCTTGGTTGGACAGGGAGACGAGCAGTACTTC
>TRBD1|TRBJ1-3|TRBV7-9|.
CATPTTGLWGNTIYF
TGTGCCACCCCCACGACAGGGTTGTGGGGAAACACCATATATTTT
>.|TRBJ1-6|TRBV19|.
CASCPWADNSPLHF
TGTGCCAGCTGCCCATGGGCTGACAATTCACCCCTCCACTTT
>.|TRBJ1-2|TRBV9|.
CASSAGADYGYTF
TGTGCCAGCAGTGCAGGGGCGGACTATGGCTACACCTTC
>.|TRBJ2-7|TRBV10-3|.
CAISEWSYEQYF
TGTGCCATCAGTGAGTGGAGTTACGAGCAGTACTTC
>TRBD2|TRBJ2-1|TRBV7-9|few
CASSSLAGATYNEQFF
TGTGCCAGCAGCTCCCTAGCGGGGGCGACTTACAATGAGCAGTTCTTC
>.|TRBJ1-1|TRBV28|once
CAIGDILTEAFF
TGTGCCATCGGGGATATCCTCACTGAAGCTTTCTTT
>TRBD2|TRBJ2-5|TRBV7-9|.
CASSPTRGGETQYF
TGTGCCAGCAGCCCGACACGGGGGGGGGAGACCCAGTACTTC
>.|TRBJ2-3|TRBV6-5|.
CASSYANHQGTQQYF
TGTGCCAGCAGTTACGCTAACCACCAGGGGACCCAGCAGTATTTT
>TRBD1|TRBJ1-1|TRBV30|.
CACSYGTVNTEAFF
TGTGCCTGCTCCTACGGGACAGTGAACACTGAAGCTTTCTTT
>.|TRBJ1-2|TRBV4-1|once
CASSQGQGGGYGYTF
TGCGCCAGCAGCCAAGGCCAGGGCGGCGGTTATGGCTACACCTTC
>TRBD2|TRBJ2-3|TRBV5-1|once
CASSLGLAVTDTQYF
TGCGCCAGCAGCTTGGGACTAGCGGTCACAGATACGCAGTATTTT
>.|TRBJ2-5|TRBV19|.
CASSIGLNKETQYF
TGTGCCAGTAGTATAGGACTAAACAAAGAGACCCAGTACTTC
>.|TRBJ2-2|TRBV19|.
CASSPRYGELFF
TGTGCCAGTAGTCCCCGTTACGGGGAGCTGTTTTTT
>.|TRBJ1-5|TRBV14|.
CASSQDPDQPQHF
TGTGCCAGCAGCCAAGATCCCGATCAGCCCCAGCATTTT
>.|TRBJ2-1|TRBV5-1|.
CASSLAGREQFF
TGCGCCAGCAGCTTGGCAGGCCGGGAGCAGTTCTTC
>.|TRBJ1-2|TRBV6-1|once
CASSETSYGYTF
TGTGCCAGCAGTGAGACATCCTATGGCTACACCTTC
>TRBD1|TRBJ2-4|TRBV29-1|.
CSVRTGLAKNIQYF
TGCAGCGTTCGGACAGGACTAGCCAAAAACATTCAGTACTTC
>TRBD2|TRBJ2-1|TRBV3-1/TRBV3-2|.
CASSPGRGGLYEQFF
TGTGCCAGCAGCCCCGGGCGGGGGGGCCTGTATGAGCAGTTCTTC
>.|TRBJ1-1|TRBV7-9|.
CASSLMIGVEAFF
TGTGCCAGCAGCCTTATGATAGGGGTGGAAGCTTTCTTT
>TRBD2|TRBJ2-1|TRBV5-6|once
CASSSRLAGGKYNEQFF
TGTGCCAGCAGCTCAAGACTAGCGGGGGGGAAATACAATGAGCAGTTCTTC